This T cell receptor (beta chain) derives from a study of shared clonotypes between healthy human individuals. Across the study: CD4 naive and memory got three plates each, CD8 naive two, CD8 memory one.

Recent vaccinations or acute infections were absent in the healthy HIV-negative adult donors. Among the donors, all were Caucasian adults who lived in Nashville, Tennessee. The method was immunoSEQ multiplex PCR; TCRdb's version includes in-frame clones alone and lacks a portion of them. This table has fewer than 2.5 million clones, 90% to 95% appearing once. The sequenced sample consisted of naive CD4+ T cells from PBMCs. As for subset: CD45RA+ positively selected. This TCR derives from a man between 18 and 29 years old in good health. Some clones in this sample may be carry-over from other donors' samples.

CDR3 sequence reads: CASRTDGQLSGNTIYF. As DNA, the CDR3 is TGTGCCAGCAGGACTGACGGACAGCTCTCTGGAAACACCATATATTTT. V usage is TRBV5-4 and J usage is TRBJ1-3; maybe TRBD1 (6 bases). Trimming stripped 5 bases from V and 0 bases from J, with 15 bases between. This CDR3 region has 16 residues. CDR1 is SGHNT, CDR2 YYREEE, per germline (reference sequence).